Shown below are 10 T cell receptor beta chains from a single sample sequenced in a study of T cell changes during pregnancy in multiple sclerosis. Generated by immunoSEQ multiplex PCR, the TCRdb table keeps only in-frame clones and is missing some. This sample has approximately 50,000 clones, with around 94% found just once. The sample consisted of CD4+ T cells from peripheral blood mononuclear cells, taken in the third trimester of pregnancy. Receptors originate from a female donor with multiple sclerosis, enrolled in a pregnancy study.

V and J are TRBV7-3 and TRBJ1-2; possibly TRBD1 for D (5 bases). This CDR3 comprises 19 residues. From germline, CDR1 is SGHTA and CDR2 FQGTGA. V was trimmed by 2 bases and J by 3 bases, leaving 25 bases between them. The CDR3 bases are TGTGCCAGCAGCTTAGACGGGTCCATAAGGGGAGGTGTGGACTATGGCTACACCTTC. Translating it yields CASSLDGSIRGGVDYGYTF.

V gene TRBV19 combines with J gene TRBJ2-2; 14 nucleotides align to TRBD2. CDR1 and CDR2 from the germline V gene are LNHDA and SQIVND (reference sequence). The CDR3 is 17 residues long. J was trimmed by 4 bases and V by 6 bases; bases with no gene match: 7. CDR3 loop: CASSLRLAGGITGELFF. As DNA, the CDR3 is TGTGCCAGTAGCCTCAGACTAGCGGGAGGGATCACCGGGGAGCTGTTTTTT.

The rearrangement uses TRBV5-5 and TRBJ2-5, with 7 bases fitting TRBD1. V dropped 4 bases and J dropped 9; count of bases not matched to a gene: 12. From germline, CDR1 is SGHKS and CDR2 YYEKEE (reference sequence). The CDR3 runs 14 residues. CDR3 in amino acids: CASSPGTAQGAQYF. CDR3 bases: TGTGCCAGCAGCCCCGGGACCGCGCAGGGGGCCCAGTACTTC.

The chain uses TRBV7-9 and TRBJ2-2; TRBD2 aligns across 10 bases. This CDR3 is built from 19 residues. Germline V lookup: CDR1 SEHNR, CDR2 FQNEAQ (reference sequence). Losses at the gene ends were 4 bases for V and 5 bases for J; bases not matched to a gene: 16. The CDR3 bases are TGTGCCAGCAGCTCCGGCCTCCCTAGCGGGAGATCGGTTACCGGGGAGCTGTTTTTT. Its translation: CASSSGLPSGRSVTGELFF.

This chain joins TRBV18 and TRBJ2-7; D is possibly TRBD1 (5 bases). The germline V gene encodes CDR1 KGHSH and CDR2 LQKENI. CDR3 length: 15 amino acids. Trimming shortened V by 4 bases and J by 2 bases, and 15 bases separated the two germline ends. This CDR3 reads CASSRARERTYEQYF. The CDR3 coding sequence is TGTGCCAGCTCACGGGCCAGGGAAAGGACCTACGAGCAGTACTTC.

The chain links TRBV11-2 to TRBJ2-3, with D tentatively TRBD1 (6 bases). The V end was cut by 6 bases, the J end by 4 bases, with 14 bases between. The V gene's germline CDR1 is SGHAT and CDR2 FQNNGV. The CDR3 runs to 14 residues. CDR3 loop: CASREQGFPDTQYF. For the CDR3, the DNA is TGTGCCAGCAGGGAGCAGGGGTTCCCAGATACGCAGTATTTT.

The chain employs TRBV28 and TRBJ2-6; 7 nucleotides agree with TRBD1. The V segment lost 6 bases and the J segment 0 bases; nucleotides outside the gene matches: 5. Germline lookup yields CDR1 MDHEN and CDR2 SYDVKM. The CDR3 consists of 16 residues. CDR3 protein: CASRRQGSSGANVLTF. In DNA form, the CDR3 reads TGTGCCAGCAGAAGACAGGGAAGCTCTGGGGCCAACGTCCTGACTTTC.

The chain carries TRBV5-1 and TRBJ1-3; maybe TRBD1 (6 bases). The CDR3 covers 15 residues. CDR1 is SGHRS, CDR2 YFSETQ, per germline. V shed 3 bases and J shed 4 bases, with 14 bases lying between them. CDR3 sequence (DNA): TGCGCCAGCAGCTCCTTTACAGGGTCCGGAAACACCATATATTTT. This encodes CASSSFTGSGNTIYF.

The rearrangement links TRBV6-1 to TRBJ2-3; tentative D call: TRBD2 (7 bases). The V gene lost 0 bases and the J gene lost 3 bases, with 16 bases spanning the gap. The CDR3 length is 17 residues. Germline loops: CDR1 MNHNS, CDR2 SASEGT. CDR3 amino acids: CASSEALGGGGTDTQYF. As DNA, the CDR3 is TGTGCCAGCAGTGAAGCCCTGGGGGGCGGGGGTACAGATACGCAGTATTTT.

The CDR3 region is CASSLALQTGFGSGANVLTF. As DNA, the CDR3 is TGTGCCAGCAGCTTAGCGCTTCAGACAGGGTTCGGTTCTGGGGCCAACGTCCTGACTTTC. The chain joins TRBV7-8 to TRBJ2-6, with TRBD1 matching over 7 bases. The J segment lost 1 base and the V segment lost 0 bases, leaving 12 bases of the junction unmatched. Germline CDR1 SGHVS, CDR2 FQNEAQ. This CDR3 has 20 amino acids.